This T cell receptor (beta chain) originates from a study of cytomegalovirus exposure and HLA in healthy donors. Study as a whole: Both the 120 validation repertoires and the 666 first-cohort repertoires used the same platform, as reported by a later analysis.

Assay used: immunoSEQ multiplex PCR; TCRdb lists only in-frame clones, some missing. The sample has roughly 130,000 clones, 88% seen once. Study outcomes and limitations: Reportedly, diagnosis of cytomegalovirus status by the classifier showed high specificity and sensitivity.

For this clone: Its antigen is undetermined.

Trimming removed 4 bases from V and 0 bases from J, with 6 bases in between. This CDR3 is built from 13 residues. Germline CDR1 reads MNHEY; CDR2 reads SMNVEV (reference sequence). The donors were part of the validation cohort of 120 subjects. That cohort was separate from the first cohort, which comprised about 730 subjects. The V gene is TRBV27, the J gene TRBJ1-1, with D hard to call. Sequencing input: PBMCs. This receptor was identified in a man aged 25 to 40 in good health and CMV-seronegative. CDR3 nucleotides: TGTGCCAGCAGTTCCGTAATGAACACTGAAGCTTTCTTT. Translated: CASSSVMNTEAFF.